Below, 12 T cell receptor beta chains from the same sample are listed, as sequenced in a study of cytomegalovirus exposure and HLA in healthy donors. The repertoire was sequenced with immunoSEQ multiplex PCR; TCRdb's copy has only in-frame clones and lacks some. The table lists more than 250,000 clones, 86% of them singletons. Specimen: PBMCs. The source is a woman aged 18-29 years in good health and CMV-seronegative.

The chain carries TRBV29-1 and TRBJ2-5, with a tentative D call TRBD2 (5 bases). This CDR3 is built from 16 residues. V dropped 4 bases and J dropped 2 bases, with 20 bases sitting between them. The V gene's germline CDR1 is SQVTM and CDR2 ANQGSEA. CDR3 in DNA: TGCAGCGTTGTCCCAGAACTTCGGCGGGTTCAAGAGACCCAGTACTTC. Protein sequence: CSVVPELRRVQETQYF.

The chain recombines TRBV6-5 with TRBJ2-7; tentatively, D is TRBD2 (6 bases). Deletions cut 2 bases from V and 6 bases from J, with 11 bases between. The CDR3 covers 13 residues. Germline assignment: CDR1 MNHEY and CDR2 SVGAGI. For the CDR3, the DNA is TGTGCCAGCAGTTACACGGAGGAGGGCGAGCAGTACTTC. Protein sequence: CASSYTEEGEQYF.

The CDR3 spells CASSHPSGLGNQPQHF. The DNA of the CDR3 is TGCGCCAGCAGTCATCCCTCAGGGTTGGGAAATCAGCCCCAGCATTTT. V and J are TRBV23-1 and TRBJ1-5; tentative D call: TRBD1 (5 bases). TRBV23-1 is designated an ORF whose function remains uncertain. V gave up 3 bases and J gave up 4 bases, with 16 bases separating them. The CDR3 is made up of 16 amino acids.

The chain employs TRBV18 and TRBJ1-4; D call uncertain. The CDR3 loop spans 15 amino acids. V lost 1 base to trimming and J lost 7 bases, with 13 bases between them. In germline, CDR1 is KGHSH, CDR2 LQKENI. The CDR3 loop reads CASSPRGGGGEKLFF. For the CDR3, the DNA is TGTGCCAGCTCACCACGAGGCGGAGGAGGTGAAAAACTGTTTTTT.

This clone was seen at least ten times. This chain uses TRBV18 with TRBJ2-3, with a weak D call TRBD2 (6 bases). The CDR3 is 13 residues long. V lost 3 bases and J lost 2, with 6 bases in between. In germline, CDR1 is KGHSH, CDR2 LQKENI. The CDR3 sequence is CASSPGLTDTQYF. In DNA, the CDR3 is TGTGCCAGCTCACCGGGACTCACAGATACGCAGTATTTT.

The J gene is TRBJ2-1, the V gene TRBV6-1; D might be TRBD2 (6 bases). V lost 3 bases and J lost 7, with 19 bases in between. This CDR3 contains 16 residues. The germline V gene has CDR1 MNHNS and CDR2 SASEGT. The CDR3 bases are TGTGCCAGCAGTGACCACCCCAGGGAGGAGTGGAATGAGCAGTTCTTC. Encoded protein: CASSDHPREEWNEQFF.

This clone has a handful of counts. This chain joins TRBV27 and TRBJ2-7; 7 positions agree with TRBD1. CDR1 is MNHEY, CDR2 SMNVEV, per germline (reference sequence). The CDR3 contains 15 residues. V shed 7 bases, J shed 3 bases, and the junction held 12 bases outside the gene matches. The chain's CDR3 is CASTPRQGGIYEQYF. CDR3 DNA sequence: TGTGCCAGCACCCCCCGACAGGGCGGTATCTACGAGCAGTACTTC.

The chain carries TRBV6-5 and TRBJ1-4; TRBD1 matches 10 bases. CDR1 and CDR2 (germline): MNHEY, SVGAGI. V shed 4 bases and J 4 bases; nucleotides not matched to a gene: 6. The CDR3 length is 16 residues. The CDR3 DNA sequence: TGTGCCAGCAGTTCTCCCCGGGACAGGGGTAATGAAAAACTGTTTTTT. As protein: CASSSPRDRGNEKLFF.

This rearrangement joins TRBV28 to TRBJ2-5; possibly TRBD2 for D (6 bases). The CDR3 is 15 residues long. Germline CDR1 MDHEN, CDR2 SYDVKM. V lost 2 bases and J 10 bases, leaving 20 bases between the germline ends. The CDR3 sequence is CASSLERAGAAVQYF. CDR3 nucleotides: TGTGCCAGCAGTTTAGAGCGGGCCGGGGCGGCGGTCCAGTACTTC.

The chain has TRBV29-1 and TRBJ2-2, with 9 bases identical to TRBD2. The V and J ends lost 3 bases and 5 bases, in that order; junction bases with no gene match: 7. CDR1 is SQVTM and CDR2 is ANQGSEA in the germline V gene. This CDR3 is 15 amino acids long. As DNA, the CDR3 is TGCAGCGTTGAGGTAGCGGGAGTTCGGACCGGGGAGCTGTTTTTT. It is translated as CSVEVAGVRTGELFF.

This clone appeared a single time. V and J are TRBV5-1 and TRBJ2-1, with a weak D call TRBD2 (6 bases). The germline V gene encodes CDR1 SGHRS and CDR2 YFSETQ. CDR3 size: 14 residues. The V gene lost 4 bases and the J gene lost 4 bases, with 12 bases spanning the gap. The CDR3 DNA reads TGCGCCAGCAGCCTGGGACTCCCTTACAATGAGCAGTTCTTC. Translation: CASSLGLPYNEQFF.

The gene calls are TRBV6-5 and TRBJ1-1, with 7 bases identical to TRBD1. The length of the CDR3 is 14 residues. V lost 2 bases, J lost 4 bases, and 4 bases stayed unmatched. Germline assignment: CDR1 MNHEY and CDR2 SVGAGI. The CDR3 region is CASSYADRATEAFF. CDR3 sequence (DNA): TGTGCCAGCAGTTACGCCGACAGGGCCACTGAAGCTTTCTTT.